The rows below give T cell receptor beta chains drawn from one sample of a study of PD-1 blockade in classical Hodgkin lymphoma. The assay was immunoSEQ multiplex PCR, and TCRdb's table has in-frame clones only and misses some. The sample records over 85,000 clones, roughly 80% being singletons. The sample was peripheral blood mononuclear cells (PBMCs), taken before the second cycle of nivolumab. The receptors come from a human donor with classical Hodgkin lymphoma. CDR3s leave out the opening cysteine and the closing phenylalanine or tryptophan. The D gene is left open where the match is weak.

v_gene: TRBV5-4
j_gene: TRBJ1-1
d_gene: TRBD1
CDR3aa: ASSWADRALNTEAF

v_gene: TRBV5-1
j_gene: TRBJ2-2
d_gene: NA
CDR3aa: ASSWGSVTGELF

v_gene: TRBV7-2
j_gene: TRBJ2-1
d_gene: NA
CDR3aa: ASSLDAVDNEQF

v_gene: TRBV28
j_gene: TRBJ2-3
d_gene: TRBD2
CDR3aa: ASGDGGRSTDTQY

v_gene: TRBV9
j_gene: TRBJ1-1
d_gene: NA
CDR3aa: ASSDGQINTEAF

v_gene: TRBV7-2
j_gene: TRBJ2-3
d_gene: TRBD2
CDR3aa: ASSLSSGYTDTQY

v_gene: TRBV30
j_gene: TRBJ1-2
d_gene: NA
CDR3aa: ACSAWDLANYGYT

v_gene: TRBV27
j_gene: TRBJ2-7
d_gene: NA
CDR3aa: ASSRGTYYEQY

v_gene: TRBV19
j_gene: TRBJ2-7
d_gene: NA
CDR3aa: ASSIGGAGSYEQY

v_gene: TRBV19
j_gene: TRBJ2-1
d_gene: TRBD1
CDR3aa: ASSTRQGGYNEQF

v_gene: TRBV5-1
j_gene: TRBJ1-5
d_gene: NA
CDR3aa: ASSLGPTGGNQPQH

v_gene: TRBV5-1
j_gene: TRBJ2-3
d_gene: TRBD2
CDR3aa: ASSPPLAGGHTQY

v_gene: TRBV5-8
j_gene: TRBJ1-4
d_gene: NA
CDR3aa: ASSLGAYNEKLF

v_gene: TRBV10-3
j_gene: TRBJ2-5
d_gene: TRBD2
CDR3aa: AIRSVLGLAGQETQY

v_gene: TRBV7-8
j_gene: TRBJ1-2
d_gene: NA
CDR3aa: ASSLLIGNYGYT

v_gene: TRBV10-3
j_gene: TRBJ1-5
d_gene: NA
CDR3aa: AISDYGRDQPQH

v_gene: TRBV18
j_gene: TRBJ2-5
d_gene: NA
CDR3aa: ASSPRYPQETQY

v_gene: TRBV15
j_gene: TRBJ2-1
d_gene: TRBD2
CDR3aa: ATQDLKDRVAGAYEQF

v_gene: TRBV7-3
j_gene: TRBJ2-2
d_gene: TRBD2
CDR3aa: ASSLQPSGAAAGELF

v_gene: TRBV19
j_gene: TRBJ2-5
d_gene: TRBD1
CDR3aa: ASSLGTGGKQETQY

v_gene: TRBV2
j_gene: TRBJ1-1
d_gene: NA
CDR3aa: ASSPLGSMNTEAF

v_gene: TRBV19
j_gene: TRBJ2-2
d_gene: NA
CDR3aa: ASSGVRRTANTGELF

v_gene: TRBV5-1
j_gene: TRBJ1-2
d_gene: TRBD1
CDR3aa: ASSSEQGAYYGYT

v_gene: TRBV9
j_gene: TRBJ2-5
d_gene: NA
CDR3aa: ASSVGVGRSYQETQY

v_gene: TRBV7-3
j_gene: TRBJ2-6
d_gene: NA
CDR3aa: ASRSGSGANVLT

v_gene: TRBV5-8
j_gene: TRBJ1-3
d_gene: NA
CDR3aa: ASSFRGQRNSGNTIY

v_gene: TRBV19
j_gene: TRBJ1-3
d_gene: NA
CDR3aa: ASSIGSARISGNTIY

v_gene: TRBV7-9
j_gene: TRBJ2-7
d_gene: NA
CDR3aa: ASSLVQGVGYEQY

v_gene: TRBV5-8
j_gene: TRBJ1-2
d_gene: NA
CDR3aa: ASSRLGSYGYT

v_gene: TRBV9
j_gene: TRBJ1-2
d_gene: TRBD1
CDR3aa: ASSVMGQGNYGYT

v_gene: TRBV19
j_gene: TRBJ2-7
d_gene: TRBD2
CDR3aa: ASSASTSGRAPYEQY

v_gene: TRBV7-9
j_gene: TRBJ2-7
d_gene: NA
CDR3aa: ASSRGVVSSYEQY

v_gene: TRBV5-1
j_gene: TRBJ2-5
d_gene: NA
CDR3aa: ASSLTPGVETQY

v_gene: TRBV15
j_gene: TRBJ2-2
d_gene: NA
CDR3aa: ATSTTPTGELF

v_gene: TRBV6-6
j_gene: TRBJ2-7
d_gene: NA
CDR3aa: ASSSPTLSSYEQY

v_gene: TRBV5-1
j_gene: TRBJ2-5
d_gene: NA
CDR3aa: ASSYEVGGQY

v_gene: TRBV2
j_gene: TRBJ2-1
d_gene: TRBD1
CDR3aa: ASSAPGQGYNEQF

v_gene: TRBV6-6
j_gene: TRBJ1-1
d_gene: TRBD1
CDR3aa: ASSGDRGNTEAF

v_gene: TRBV19
j_gene: TRBJ2-2
d_gene: NA
CDR3aa: ASSLQGISNTGELF

v_gene: TRBV11-2
j_gene: TRBJ1-2
d_gene: NA
CDR3aa: ASSLVVALKFYGYT

v_gene: TRBV13
j_gene: TRBJ2-7
d_gene: NA
CDR3aa: ASSTMTGWGFEQY

v_gene: TRBV5-1
j_gene: TRBJ1-2
d_gene: NA
CDR3aa: ASSSTANYGYT

v_gene: TRBV5-4
j_gene: TRBJ2-5
d_gene: NA
CDR3aa: ASSNAGGEQETQY

v_gene: TRBV29-1
j_gene: TRBJ1-1
d_gene: TRBD1
CDR3aa: SVDRAGGSGTEAF